Described below is a single T cell receptor beta chain sequence and its context. The assay was immunoSEQ multiplex PCR, and TCRdb's table has in-frame clones only and misses some. The sample comprises 65,000 to 80,000 clones, 93% of which are singletons, and under 3% rests with the top ten. Germline CDR1 is MNHEY and CDR2 is SVGAGI. V was clipped by 2 bases and J by 8 bases, with 15 bases between them. The CDR3 covers 14 residues. This entry is derived from a study of T cell changes during pregnancy in multiple sclerosis. The V and J genes are TRBV6-5 and TRBJ1-1, with D possibly TRBD1 on 5 matching bases. This TCR was sampled from a female donor with multiple sclerosis, enrolled in a pregnancy study. The material sequenced was peripheral blood, taken in the second trimester of pregnancy. CDR3 sequence reads: CASSYLGGEEEAFF. CDR3 DNA: TGTGCCAGCAGTTACCTGGGGGGGGAAGAAGAAGCTTTCTTT.